This T cell receptor beta chain was sequenced in a study of OX40 agonist ivuxolimab in advanced cancers. The CDR3 length is 14 residues. From germline, CDR1 is SGHRS and CDR2 YFSETQ. Trimming removed 3 bases from V and 3 bases from J; junction bases left unmatched: 4. Generated by immunoSEQ multiplex PCR, the TCRdb table keeps only in-frame clones and is missing some. The sample consists of around 82,000 clones, more than 75% of them appearing once. The TCR originated in an adult with an advanced solid tumor such as melanoma, head and neck, liver or kidney cancer. The specimen comprised CD4+ or CD8+ T cells sorted from blood, sampled in a trial of the OX40 agonist ivuxolimab. The chain links TRBV5-1 to TRBJ2-3, with 7 positions matching TRBD1. The CDR3 sequence: CASSSRQGTDTQYF. The CDR3 region has the DNA TGCGCCAGCAGCTCCCGACAGGGAACAGATACGCAGTATTTT.